This T cell receptor beta chain was recovered during a study of OX40 agonist ivuxolimab in advanced cancers. Background for the entire study: The costimulatory receptor OX40 (CD134) was targeted by ivuxolimab, a fully human IgG2 agonistic monoclonal antibody. Intravenous ivuxolimab was administered to patients every 2 weeks at six dose levels: 0.01, 0.1, 0.3, 1.5, 3 and 10 mg/kg. Of the 50 to 55 dose-escalation patients, hepatocellular carcinoma was present in about 19, melanoma in some 15, renal cell carcinoma in 9 and head and neck cancer in 9. In the dose-escalation cohort, approximately 83% of patients were male, and the mean age was around 65 years with a range of about 20 to 79. Patients were allowed to have had prior anti-PD-1, anti-PD-L1 or anti-CTLA-4 therapy, and approximately 37% of the dose-escalation patients had been treated with checkpoint inhibitors. Three dose-escalation patients achieved partial responses, one with hepatocellular carcinoma and two with cutaneous melanoma. Peripheral TCRbeta sequencing was intended to test whether TCR sequence diversity was altered and clonal T-cell expansion was caused by ivuxolimab. The paper reports the monotherapy dose-escalation portion (N of about 47 patients) of the phase I ivuxolimab trial.

Comment on this clone: What antigen it recognizes has not been identified. Per-base qualities were not stored, and no clone one base away is much larger.

CDR1 is given as MNHEY and CDR2 as SMNVEV, both from the germline V gene (reference sequence). Measured from the cysteine to the phenylalanine, the CDR3 is 15 residues long. Only CDR3 DNA is held: 45 bases, read in frame from base 1. Unmatched junction bases come to 8, with V trimmed by 7 bases and J by 7 bases. Genomic DNA was extracted from sorted cells for sequencing of the TCRbeta CDR3 region. The immunoSEQ Assay was used to sequence the TCRbeta CDR3 regions. This immuneACCESS table, as held by TCRdb, lists in-frame sequences with V and J called but not all clones. Of the missing ones, under half trace to an unresolved V gene in checked studies; the others have no known cause. The sample table lists some 90,000 clones, 80% to 90% of them with a count of one. Jointly, the top ten make up approximately 4.8% of the sample. Patients with a history of autoimmune disease or receiving systemic immunosuppression were excluded from the trial. Peripheral blood for TCR sequencing was collected from all dose cohorts at baseline, on cycle 4 day 1, and on cycle 7 day 1. Samples were obtained from an open-label, multicenter, first-in-human phase I dose-escalation trial of ivuxolimab. Adults with locally advanced or metastatic head and neck squamous cell, hepatocellular, melanoma or renal cell carcinoma were enrolled in the trial. CD4+ and CD8+ T cells were sorted separately from peripheral blood before TCR sequencing.

The paper's findings and limits, for the study overall: After ivuxolimab, expanded clones were on average more numerous among CD8+ T cells than among CD4+ T cells. In the 0.1-3.0 mg/kg groups, partial responders had among the lowest normalized peripheral clonal expansion, particularly in CD8+ T cells. The antigen specificity of the clonally expanded peripheral T cells was not determined. Low levels of normalized T-cell clonal expansion were also seen in some nonresponding patients. At doses from 0.1 to 3.0 mg/kg, clonal expansion was seen in both CD4+ and CD8+ blood T cells between baseline and week 6.

The chain was built from TRBV27 and TRBJ2-2; 11 junctional bases match TRBD1. The TCR sequence derives from an adult with an advanced solid tumor such as melanoma, head and neck, liver or kidney cancer. Source: CD4+ or CD8+ T cells sorted from blood, taken in a trial of the OX40 agonist ivuxolimab. The DNA sequence follows: TGTGCCAGCACCCACGGACAGGGGGCCGGCGGGGAGCTGTTTTTT. This yields the protein CASTHGQGAGGELFF.